These T cell receptor beta chains were read from a single sample in a study of shared clonotypes between healthy human individuals. This table comes from immunoSEQ multiplex PCR, and its TCRdb copy is limited to in-frame clones, with some not included. The table lists some 1,600,000 clones, roughly 98% of them singletons. Sequencing was carried out using naive CD4+ T cells sorted from blood. Receptor source: a man between 25 and 39 years old in good health. The CDR3 runs from the conserved cysteine through the conserved F or W.

TRBV7-2	TRBJ2-7	CASSLVAGGPGGQYF
TRBV27	TRBJ2-7	CASSVWSATREQYF
TRBV6-1	TRBJ2-1	CASSETPPFVGRINEQFF
TRBV5-6	TRBJ1-2	CASSPRTGVGYGYTF
TRBV7-9	TRBJ1-1	CASSLAFKEAFF
TRBV29-1	TRBJ2-2	CSVDKGRRELFF
TRBV6-6	TRBJ1-3	CASSRGQSSGNTIYF
TRBV28	TRBJ2-1	CARAENYEQFF
TRBV7-9	TRBJ2-2	CASSARTGGITGELFF
TRBV5-4	TRBJ2-2	CASSLGQFANTGELFF
TRBV15	TRBJ2-1	CATSRDRSSDEQFF
TRBV7-9	TRBJ2-7	CASSLTVFENEQYF
TRBV18	TRBJ2-3	CASSPRATDTQYF
TRBV2	TRBJ1-2	CASSGDTINYGYTF
TRBV5-4	TRBJ2-1	CASSLAGQGGYNEQFF
TRBV6-5	TRBJ2-7	CASSYRGLPFYEQYF
TRBV29-1	TRBJ2-1	CSVGGGINEQFF
TRBV27	TRBJ1-3	CASSLSGGGPGNTIYF
TRBV23-1	TRBJ2-7	CASSQSTLEAHEQYF
TRBV2	TRBJ1-2	CASSALREGGYTF
TRBV29-1	TRBJ2-4	CSVAQTSGITKNIQYF
TRBV5-1	TRBJ2-3	CASSLRTSGLDTQYF
TRBV19	TRBJ2-3	CASRRLAGRADTQYF
TRBV7-2	TRBJ2-4	CASSFLFGLGAGLDIQYF
TRBV18	TRBJ2-2	CASSSTGELFF
TRBV28	TRBJ1-5	CASSFAGVYSNQPQHF
TRBV29-1	TRBJ2-5	CSVVVGTAWETQYF
TRBV7-2	TRBJ1-2	CASSYGARRVDYGYTF
TRBV5-1	TRBJ1-1	CASSPGGGVPEAFF
TRBV7-6	TRBJ2-3	CASSSLRGGQATDTQYF
TRBV7-9	TRBJ2-7	CASSGGQGPYEQYF
TRBV16	TRBJ2-3	CASSQRKEGRQYGFWTDTQYF
TRBV6-1	TRBJ2-7	CARNRQFSYEQYF
TRBV9	TRBJ1-4	CASSPRDRATQNEKLFF
TRBV6-6	TRBJ2-2	CASSYSGVWVDGELFF
TRBV7-3	TRBJ1-1	CASSLRGTGTNTEAFF
TRBV4-1	TRBJ2-7	CASSQDRGASGRHEQYF
TRBV12-2	TRBJ2-7	CASRPSDEQYF
TRBV6-5	TRBJ2-7	CASMRGVYYEQYF
TRBV9	TRBJ2-7	CASSAGLPSYEQYF
TRBV10-1	TRBJ2-7	CASSESALNRGRTSYEQYF
TRBV11-2	TRBJ2-2	CASSHYTGELFF
TRBV5-4	TRBJ2-7	CASSRQGFGAYEQYF
TRBV2	TRBJ2-7	CASRQGGLISYEQYF
TRBV29-1	TRBJ1-1	CSADTGGRDTEAFF
TRBV7-5	TRBJ1-1	CARRGSRTGNTEAFF
TRBV30	TRBJ2-5	CAWGEGETQYF
TRBV19	TRBJ1-1	CASSIGQKNTEAFF
TRBV28	TRBJ1-5	CASSLPNGGQHF
TRBV15	TRBJ2-7	CATSRERLAGGIWGYEQYF
TRBV5-1	TRBJ2-1	CASSPTGAAYNEQFF